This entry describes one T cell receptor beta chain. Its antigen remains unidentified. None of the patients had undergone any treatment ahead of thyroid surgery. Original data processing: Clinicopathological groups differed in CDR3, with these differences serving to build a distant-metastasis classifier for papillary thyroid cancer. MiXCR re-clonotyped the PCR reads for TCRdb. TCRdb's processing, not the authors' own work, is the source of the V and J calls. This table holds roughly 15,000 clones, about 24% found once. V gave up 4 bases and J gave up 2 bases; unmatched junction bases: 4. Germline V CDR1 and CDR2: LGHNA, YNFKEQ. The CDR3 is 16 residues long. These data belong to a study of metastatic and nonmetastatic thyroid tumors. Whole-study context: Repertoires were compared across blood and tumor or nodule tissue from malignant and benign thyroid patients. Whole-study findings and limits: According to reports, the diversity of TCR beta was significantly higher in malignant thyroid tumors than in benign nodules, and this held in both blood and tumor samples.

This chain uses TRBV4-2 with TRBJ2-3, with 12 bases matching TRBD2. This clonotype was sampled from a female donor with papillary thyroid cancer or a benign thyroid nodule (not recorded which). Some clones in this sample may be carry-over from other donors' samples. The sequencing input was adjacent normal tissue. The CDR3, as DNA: TGTGCCAGCAGCCCACTAGCGGGGGGCGCCACAGATACGCAGTATTTT. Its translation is CASSPLAGGATDTQYF.